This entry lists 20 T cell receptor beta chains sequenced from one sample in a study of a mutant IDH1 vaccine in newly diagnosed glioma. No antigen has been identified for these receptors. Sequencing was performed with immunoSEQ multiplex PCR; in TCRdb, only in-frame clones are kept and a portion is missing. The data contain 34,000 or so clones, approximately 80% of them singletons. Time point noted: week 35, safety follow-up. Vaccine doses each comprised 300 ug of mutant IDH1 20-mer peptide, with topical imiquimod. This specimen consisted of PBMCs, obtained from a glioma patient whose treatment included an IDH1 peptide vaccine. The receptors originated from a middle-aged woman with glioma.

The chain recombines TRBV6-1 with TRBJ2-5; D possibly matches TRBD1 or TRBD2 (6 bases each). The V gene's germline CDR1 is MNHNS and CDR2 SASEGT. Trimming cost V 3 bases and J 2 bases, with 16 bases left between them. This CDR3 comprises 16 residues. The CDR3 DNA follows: TGTGCCAGCAGTGACGGGGGCCCGGGACTTCAAGAGACCCAGTACTTC. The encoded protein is CASSDGGPGLQETQYF.

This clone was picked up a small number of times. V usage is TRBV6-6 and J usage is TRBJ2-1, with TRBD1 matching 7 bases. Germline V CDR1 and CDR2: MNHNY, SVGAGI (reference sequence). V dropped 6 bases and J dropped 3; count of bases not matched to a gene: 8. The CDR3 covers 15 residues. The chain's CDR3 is CASRSRTGNYNEQFF. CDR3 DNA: TGTGCCAGCAGGAGCAGGACAGGAAACTACAATGAGCAGTTCTTC.

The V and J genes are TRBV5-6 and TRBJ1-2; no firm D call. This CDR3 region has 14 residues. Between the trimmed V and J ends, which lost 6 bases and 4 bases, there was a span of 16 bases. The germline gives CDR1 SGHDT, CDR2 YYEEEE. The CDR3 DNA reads TGTGCCAGCACCCAATCGTTGGATTTCTATGGCTACACCTTC. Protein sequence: CASTQSLDFYGYTF.

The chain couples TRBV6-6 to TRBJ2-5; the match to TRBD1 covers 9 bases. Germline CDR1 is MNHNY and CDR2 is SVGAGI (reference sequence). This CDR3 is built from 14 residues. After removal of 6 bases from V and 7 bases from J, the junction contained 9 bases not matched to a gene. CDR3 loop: CASSKGQGRGTQYF. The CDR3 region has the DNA TGTGCCAGCAGCAAGGGACAGGGTAGAGGGACCCAGTACTTC.

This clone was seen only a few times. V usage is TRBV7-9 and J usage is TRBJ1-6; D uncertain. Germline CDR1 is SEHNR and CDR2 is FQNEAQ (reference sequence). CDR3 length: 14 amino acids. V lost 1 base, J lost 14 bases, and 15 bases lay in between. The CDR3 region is CASSLEVPSWTLHF. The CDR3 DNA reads TGTGCCAGCAGCTTAGAAGTTCCCTCGTGGACCCTCCACTTT.

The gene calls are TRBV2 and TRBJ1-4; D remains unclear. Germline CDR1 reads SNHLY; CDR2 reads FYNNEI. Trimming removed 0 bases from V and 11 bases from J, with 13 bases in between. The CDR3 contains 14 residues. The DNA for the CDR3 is TGTGCCAGCAGTGAAGCGGCGTCTGGTGTCAAACTGTTTTTT. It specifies CASSEAASGVKLFF.

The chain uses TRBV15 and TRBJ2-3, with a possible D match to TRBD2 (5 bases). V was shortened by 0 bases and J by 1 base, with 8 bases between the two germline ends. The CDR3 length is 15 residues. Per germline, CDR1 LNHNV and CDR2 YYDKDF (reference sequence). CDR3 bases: TGTGCCACCAGCAGAGATCGGCGGGGCACAGATACGCAGTATTTT. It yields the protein CATSRDRRGTDTQYF.

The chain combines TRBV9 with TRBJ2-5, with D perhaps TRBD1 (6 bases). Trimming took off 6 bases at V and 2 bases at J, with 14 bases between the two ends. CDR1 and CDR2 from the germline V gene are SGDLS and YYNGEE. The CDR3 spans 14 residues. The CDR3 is CASTPQDRQETQYF. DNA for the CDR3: TGTGCCAGCACCCCCCAGGACAGACAAGAGACCCAGTACTTC.

The CDR3 DNA is TGTGCCAGCATTATTCGGCGCCAGGGGAATCAGCCCCAGCATTTT. Residues: CASIIRRQGNQPQHF. V is TRBV21-1 and J is TRBJ1-5; no check of the table's D call, TRBD1, against the DNA was made. TRBV21-1 is shown as a pseudogene. This CDR3 region has 15 residues.

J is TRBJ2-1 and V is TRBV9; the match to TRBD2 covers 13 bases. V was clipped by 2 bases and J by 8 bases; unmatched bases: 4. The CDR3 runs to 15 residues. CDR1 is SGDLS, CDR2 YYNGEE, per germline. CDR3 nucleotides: TGTGCCAGCAGCGTCGGGACTAGCGGGGTCTATGAGCAGTTCTTC. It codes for CASSVGTSGVYEQFF.

The CDR3 spells CAGALQETQYF. Written as DNA, the CDR3 is TGTGCCGGCGCCCTCCAAGAGACCCAGTACTTC. This chain uses TRBV30 with TRBJ2-5; no clear D gene. Germline CDR1 and CDR2: GTSNPN and SVGIG (reference sequence). This CDR3 comprises 11 residues. The V and J ends lost 8 bases and 1 base respectively, with 8 bases between them.

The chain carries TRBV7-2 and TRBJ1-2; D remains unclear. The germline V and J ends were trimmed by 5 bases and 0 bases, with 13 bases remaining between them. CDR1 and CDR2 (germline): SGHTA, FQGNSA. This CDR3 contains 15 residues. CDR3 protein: CASSTTARPNYGYTF. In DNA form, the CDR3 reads TGTGCCAGCAGCACCACGGCCAGACCTAACTATGGCTACACCTTC.

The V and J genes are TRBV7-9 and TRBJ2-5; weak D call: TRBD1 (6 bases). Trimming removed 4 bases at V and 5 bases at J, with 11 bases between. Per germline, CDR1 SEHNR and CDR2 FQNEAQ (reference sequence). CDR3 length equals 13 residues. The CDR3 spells CASSSTGIETQYF. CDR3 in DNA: TGTGCCAGCAGCTCAACAGGGATCGAGACCCAGTACTTC.

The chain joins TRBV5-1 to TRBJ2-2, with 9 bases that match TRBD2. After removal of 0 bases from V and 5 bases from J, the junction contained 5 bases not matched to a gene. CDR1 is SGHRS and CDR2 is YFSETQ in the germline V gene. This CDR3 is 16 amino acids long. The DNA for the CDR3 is TGCGCCAGCAGCTTGGTTGCGGGGGGGCCTACCGGGGAGCTGTTTTTT. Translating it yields CASSLVAGGPTGELFF.

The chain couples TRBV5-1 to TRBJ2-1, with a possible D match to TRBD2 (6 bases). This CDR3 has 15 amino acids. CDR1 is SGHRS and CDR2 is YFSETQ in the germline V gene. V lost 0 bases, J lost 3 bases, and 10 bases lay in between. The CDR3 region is CASSLGSSDYNEQFF. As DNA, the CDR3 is TGCGCCAGCAGCTTGGGTTCTAGCGACTACAATGAGCAGTTCTTC.

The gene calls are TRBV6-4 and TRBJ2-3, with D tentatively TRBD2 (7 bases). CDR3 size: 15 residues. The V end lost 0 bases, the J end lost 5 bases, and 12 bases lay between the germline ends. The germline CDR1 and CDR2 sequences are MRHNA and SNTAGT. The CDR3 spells CASSDSEGGLDTQYF. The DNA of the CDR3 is TGTGCCAGCAGTGACTCGGAGGGGGGGCTAGATACGCAGTATTTT.

DNA for the CDR3: TGTGCCAGCAGCTCCAGGACAGCAACTAATGAAAAACTGTTTTTT. Its protein product is CASSSRTATNEKLFF. The V gene is TRBV11-2, the J gene TRBJ1-4; TRBD1 might be the D (6 bases). The V end was cut by 4 bases, the J end by 0 bases, with 9 bases between. CDR3 length equals 15 residues. The V gene's germline CDR1 is SGHAT and CDR2 FQNNGV.

The CDR3 DNA reads TGTGCCAGCAGTGGGGGCCAGCTTCTTAGAAACACTGAAGCTTTCTTT. Its translation: CASSGGQLLRNTEAFF. J is TRBJ1-1 and V is TRBV6-1, with D perhaps TRBD1 (5 bases). The germline V gene encodes CDR1 MNHNS and CDR2 SASEGT. V was shortened by 4 bases and J by 2 bases, with 17 bases between the two germline ends. The CDR3 extends over 16 amino acids.

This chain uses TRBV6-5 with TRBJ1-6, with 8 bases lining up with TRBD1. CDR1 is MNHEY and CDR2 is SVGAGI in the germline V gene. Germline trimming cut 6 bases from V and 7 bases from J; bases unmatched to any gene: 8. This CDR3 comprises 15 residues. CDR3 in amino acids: CASSPIQGANSPLHF. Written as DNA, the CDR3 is TGTGCCAGCAGCCCAATCCAGGGGGCGAATTCACCCCTCCACTTT.

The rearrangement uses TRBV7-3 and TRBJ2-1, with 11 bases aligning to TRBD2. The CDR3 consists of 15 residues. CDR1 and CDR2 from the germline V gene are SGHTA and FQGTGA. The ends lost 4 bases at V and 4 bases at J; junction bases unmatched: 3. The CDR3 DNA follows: TGTGCCAGCAGCTCTCTAGCGGGGGGTTACAATGAGCAGTTCTTC. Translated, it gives CASSSLAGGYNEQFF.